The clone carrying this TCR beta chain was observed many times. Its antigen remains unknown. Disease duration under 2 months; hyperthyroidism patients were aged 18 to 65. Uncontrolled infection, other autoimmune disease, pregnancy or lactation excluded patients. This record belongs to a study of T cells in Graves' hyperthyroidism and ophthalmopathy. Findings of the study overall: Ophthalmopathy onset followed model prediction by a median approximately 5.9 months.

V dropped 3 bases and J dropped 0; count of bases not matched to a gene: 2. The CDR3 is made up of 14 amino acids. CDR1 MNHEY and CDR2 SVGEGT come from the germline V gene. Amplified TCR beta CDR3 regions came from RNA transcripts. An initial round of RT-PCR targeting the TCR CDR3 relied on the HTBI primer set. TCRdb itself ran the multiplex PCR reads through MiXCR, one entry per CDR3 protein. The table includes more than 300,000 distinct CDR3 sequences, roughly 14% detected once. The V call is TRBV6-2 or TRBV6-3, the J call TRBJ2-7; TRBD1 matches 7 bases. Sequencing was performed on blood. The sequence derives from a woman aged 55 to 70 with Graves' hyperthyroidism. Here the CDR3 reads CASSYGQDSYEQYF. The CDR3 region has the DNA TGTGCCAGCAGTTATGGACAGGACTCCTACGAGCAGTACTTC.